This TCR beta chain was profiled in a study of blood T cell repertoires in COVID-19. TCRdb keeps only in-frame clones here, not all; method: immunoSEQ multiplex PCR. The sample carries fewer than 45,000 clones, about 90% recorded once. CDR3 length: 16 residues. V gave up 6 bases and J gave up 4 bases, with 18 bases separating them. The germline V gene has CDR1 MGHDK and CDR2 SYGVNS. This clone was seen a single time. The sequence was collected from a woman between 40 and 55 years old with acute or convalescent COVID-19. Sequences were obtained from peripheral blood. The rearrangement joins TRBV25-1 to TRBJ1-4; tentatively, D is TRBD1 (6 bases). Written as DNA, the CDR3 is TGTGCCAGCAGCCTCAGGACAGAGAGGAATAATGAAAAACTGTTTTTT. This gives the protein CASSLRTERNNEKLFF. The full variable domain, in which reference TRBV25-1 and TRBJ1-4 provide the parts outside the CDR3, is EADIYQTPRYLVIGTGKKITLECSQTMGHDKMYWYQQDPGMELHLIHYSYGVNSTEKGDLSSESTVSRIRTEHFPLTLESARPSHTSQYLCASSLRTERNNEKLFFGSGTQLSVL.